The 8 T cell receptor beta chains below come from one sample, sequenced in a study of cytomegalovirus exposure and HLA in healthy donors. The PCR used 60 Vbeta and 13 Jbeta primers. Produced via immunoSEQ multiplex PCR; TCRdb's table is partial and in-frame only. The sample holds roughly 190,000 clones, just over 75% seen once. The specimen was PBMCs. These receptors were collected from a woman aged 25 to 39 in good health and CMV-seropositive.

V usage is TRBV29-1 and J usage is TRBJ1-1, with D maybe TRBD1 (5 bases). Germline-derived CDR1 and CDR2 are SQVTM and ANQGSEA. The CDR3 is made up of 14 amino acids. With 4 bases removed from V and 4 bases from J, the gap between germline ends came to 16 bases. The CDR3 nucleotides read TGCAGCGTTGCAACAGGTGCGGTGAGCACTGAAGCTTTCTTT. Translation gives CSVATGAVSTEAFF.

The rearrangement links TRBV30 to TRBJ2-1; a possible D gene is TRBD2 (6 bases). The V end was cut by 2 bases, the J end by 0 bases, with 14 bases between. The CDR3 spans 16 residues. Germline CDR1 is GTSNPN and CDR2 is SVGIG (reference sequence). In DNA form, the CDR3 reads TGTGCCTGGAGTAAGGGGAGGACTCACTCCTACAATGAGCAGTTCTTC. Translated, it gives CAWSKGRTHSYNEQFF.

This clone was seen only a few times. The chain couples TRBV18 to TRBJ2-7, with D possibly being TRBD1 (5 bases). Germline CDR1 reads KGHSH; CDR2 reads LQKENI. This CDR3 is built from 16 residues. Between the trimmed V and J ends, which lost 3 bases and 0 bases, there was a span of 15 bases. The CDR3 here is CASSPLDSRSSYEQYF. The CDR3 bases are TGTGCCAGCTCACCGCTCGACAGCCGCAGCTCCTACGAGCAGTACTTC.

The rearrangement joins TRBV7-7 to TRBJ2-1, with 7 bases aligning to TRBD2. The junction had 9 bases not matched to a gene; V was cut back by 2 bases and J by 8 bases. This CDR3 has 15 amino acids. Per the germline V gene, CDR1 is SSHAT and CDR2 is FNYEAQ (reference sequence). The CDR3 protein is CASSLFFRGEDEQFF. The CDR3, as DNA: TGTGCCAGCAGCTTATTTTTTCGGGGGGAGGATGAGCAGTTCTTC.

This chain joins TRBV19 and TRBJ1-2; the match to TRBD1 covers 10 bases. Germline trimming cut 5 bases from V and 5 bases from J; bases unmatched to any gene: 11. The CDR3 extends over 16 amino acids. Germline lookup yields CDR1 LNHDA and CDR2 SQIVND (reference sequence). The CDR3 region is CASSPTGTGEWYGYTF. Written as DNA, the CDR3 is TGTGCCAGTAGTCCAACCGGGACAGGGGAATGGTATGGCTACACCTTC. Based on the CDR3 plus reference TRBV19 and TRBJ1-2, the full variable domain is DGGITQSPKYLFRKEGQNVTLSCEQNLNHDAMYWYRQDPGQGLRLIYYSQIVNDFQKGDIAEGYSVSREKKESFPLTVTSAQKNPTAFYLCASSPTGTGEWYGYTFGSGTRLTVV.

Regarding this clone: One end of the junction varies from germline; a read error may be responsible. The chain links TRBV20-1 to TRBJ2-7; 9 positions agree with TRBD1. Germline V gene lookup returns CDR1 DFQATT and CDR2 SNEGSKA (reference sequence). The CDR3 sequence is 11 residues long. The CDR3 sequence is CSARVGDRVGF. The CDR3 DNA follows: TGCAGTGCTAGAGTGGGGGACAGGGTGGGCTTC.

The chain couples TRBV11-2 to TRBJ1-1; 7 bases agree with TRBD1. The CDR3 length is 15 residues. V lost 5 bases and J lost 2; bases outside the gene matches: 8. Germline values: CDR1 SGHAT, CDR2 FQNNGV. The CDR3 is CASSATGTANTEAFF. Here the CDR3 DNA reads TGTGCCAGCAGCGCAACCGGGACAGCTAACACTGAAGCTTTCTTT.

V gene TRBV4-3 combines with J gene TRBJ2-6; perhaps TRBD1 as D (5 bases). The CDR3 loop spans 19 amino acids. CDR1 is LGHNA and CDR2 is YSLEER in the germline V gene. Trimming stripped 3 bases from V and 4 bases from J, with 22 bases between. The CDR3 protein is CASSHRNFFQGAGANVLTF. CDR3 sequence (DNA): TGCGCCAGCAGCCACCGAAACTTTTTCCAGGGCGCCGGGGCCAACGTCCTGACTTTC.